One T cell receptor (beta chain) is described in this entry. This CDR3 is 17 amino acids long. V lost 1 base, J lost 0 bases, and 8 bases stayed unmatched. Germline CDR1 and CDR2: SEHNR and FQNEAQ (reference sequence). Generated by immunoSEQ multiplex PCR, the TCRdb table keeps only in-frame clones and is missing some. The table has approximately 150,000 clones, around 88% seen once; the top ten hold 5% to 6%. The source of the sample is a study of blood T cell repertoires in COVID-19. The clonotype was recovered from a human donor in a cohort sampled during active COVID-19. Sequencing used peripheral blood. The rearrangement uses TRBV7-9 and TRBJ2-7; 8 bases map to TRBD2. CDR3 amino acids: CASSLGFGGLGSYEQYF. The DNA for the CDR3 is TGTGCCAGCAGCTTAGGTTTTGGGGGACTAGGCTCCTACGAGCAGTACTTC.